This TCR beta chain was captured in a study of T cell changes during pregnancy in multiple sclerosis. V was clipped by 4 bases and J by 2 bases, with 12 bases between them. Germline assignment: CDR1 LGHNA and CDR2 YNFKEQ. This CDR3 comprises 14 residues. Sequenced by immunoSEQ multiplex PCR; TCRdb stores in-frame clones only, minus some. The repertoire holds around 40,000 clones, with 91% as singletons. The specimen was CD8+ T cells from peripheral blood mononuclear cells, collected in the second trimester of pregnancy. The rearrangement joins TRBV4-2 to TRBJ2-7; D might be TRBD1 (6 bases). This receptor was identified in a female donor with multiple sclerosis, enrolled in a pregnancy study. This chain's CDR3 is CASSPRDNPYEQYF. DNA for the CDR3: TGTGCCAGCAGCCCCCGGGACAACCCCTACGAGCAGTACTTC.